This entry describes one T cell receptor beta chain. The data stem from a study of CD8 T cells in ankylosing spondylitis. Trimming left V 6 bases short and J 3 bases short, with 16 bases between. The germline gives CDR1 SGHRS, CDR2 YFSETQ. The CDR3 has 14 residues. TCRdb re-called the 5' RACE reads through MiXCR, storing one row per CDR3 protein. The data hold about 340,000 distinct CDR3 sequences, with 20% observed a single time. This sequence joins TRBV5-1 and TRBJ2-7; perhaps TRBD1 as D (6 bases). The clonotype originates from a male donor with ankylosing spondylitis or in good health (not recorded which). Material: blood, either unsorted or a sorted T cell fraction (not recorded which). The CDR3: CASNPTGQSYEQYF. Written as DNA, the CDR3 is TGCGCCAGCAACCCGACAGGACAGAGCTACGAGCAGTACTTC. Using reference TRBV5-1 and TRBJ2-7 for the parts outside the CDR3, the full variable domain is KAGVTQTPRYLIKTRGQQVTLSCSPISGHRSVSWYQQTPGQGLQFLFEYFSETQRNKGNFPGRFSGRQFSNSRSEMNVSTLELGDSALYLCASNPTGQSYEQYFGPGTRLTVT.